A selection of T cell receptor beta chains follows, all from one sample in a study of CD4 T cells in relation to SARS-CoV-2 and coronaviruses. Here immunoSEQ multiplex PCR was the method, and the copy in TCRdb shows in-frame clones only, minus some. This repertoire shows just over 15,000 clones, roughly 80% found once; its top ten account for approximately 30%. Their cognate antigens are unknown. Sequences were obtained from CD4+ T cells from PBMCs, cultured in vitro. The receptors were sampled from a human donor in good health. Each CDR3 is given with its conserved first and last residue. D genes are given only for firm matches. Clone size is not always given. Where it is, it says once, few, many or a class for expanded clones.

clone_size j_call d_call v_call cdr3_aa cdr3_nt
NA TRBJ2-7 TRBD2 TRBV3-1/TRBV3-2 CASSQDSGRAREQYF TGTGCCAGCAGCCAAGATAGCGGGAGGGCTCGGGAGCAGTACTTC
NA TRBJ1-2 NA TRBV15 CATSRDLTAGDAYGYTF TGTGCCACCAGCAGAGATCTCACAGCAGGGGACGCTTATGGCTACACCTTC
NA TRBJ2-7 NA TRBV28 CASSSTVEQYF TGTGCCAGCAGTTCGACAGTCGAGCAGTACTTC
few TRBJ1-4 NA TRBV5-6 CASSTGTSEKLFF TGTGCCAGCAGCACCGGGACATCGGAAAAACTGTTTTTT
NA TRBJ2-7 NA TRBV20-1 CSASFSGTYEQYF TGCAGTGCTAGTTTTAGCGGCACCTACGAGCAGTACTTC
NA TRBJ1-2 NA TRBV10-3 CAISAQGGAGSGGYTF TGTGCCATCAGTGCCCAAGGGGGGGCAGGGTCTGGTGGCTACACCTTC
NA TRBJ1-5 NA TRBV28 CASTQNNQPQHF TGTGCCAGCACTCAGAATAATCAGCCCCAGCATTTT
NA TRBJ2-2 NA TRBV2 CASSGWLNTGELFF TGTGCCAGCAGTGGATGGCTGAACACCGGGGAGCTGTTTTTT
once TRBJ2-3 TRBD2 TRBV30 CAWSVLAGGLLDSDTQYF TGTGCCTGGAGTGTACTAGCGGGAGGGCTGCTGGACTCAGATACGCAGTATTTT
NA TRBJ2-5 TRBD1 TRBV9 CASSVTGGRETQYF TGTGCCAGCAGCGTGACAGGGGGTCGGGAGACCCAGTACTTC
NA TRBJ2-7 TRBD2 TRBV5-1 CASRRLAGGASGSYEQYF TGCGCCAGCAGGCGTCTAGCGGGAGGTGCCTCAGGTTCCTACGAGCAGTACTTC
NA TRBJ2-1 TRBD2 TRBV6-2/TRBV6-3 CASSNGLAGVGEQFF TGTGCCAGCAGCAACGGACTAGCGGGAGTTGGAGAGCAGTTCTTC
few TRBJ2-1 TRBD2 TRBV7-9 CASSPTRTSTSYNEQFF TGTGCCAGCAGCCCTACACGGACTAGTACATCCTACAATGAGCAGTTCTTC
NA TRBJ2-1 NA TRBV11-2 CASSFHNEQFF TGTGCCAGCAGCTTTCACAATGAGCAGTTCTTC
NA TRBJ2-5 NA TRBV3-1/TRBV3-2 CASSHGDRQETQYF TGTGCCAGCAGCCATGGTGACAGACAAGAGACCCAGTACTTC
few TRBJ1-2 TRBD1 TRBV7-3 CASSFDGTGGFIDYGYTF TGTGCCAGCAGCTTCGACGGGACAGGGGGTTTTATCGACTATGGCTACACCTTC
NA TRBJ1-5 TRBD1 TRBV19 CASSPRTGDNQPQHF TGTGCCAGTAGTCCGAGGACAGGGGACAATCAGCCCCAGCATTTT